The rows below give T cell receptor beta chains drawn from one sample of a study of CD8+ T cells in alopecia areata. The data were produced by immunoSEQ multiplex PCR, yet TCRdb's version contains in-frame clones alone and is incomplete. This table holds around 190,000 clones, approximately 56% found once. The sample here was CD4+ T cells sorted from blood, taken at week 4, from a patient treated with tofacitinib. Source of these receptors: a human donor with alopecia areata. Both conserved end residues are part of each CDR3. A D gene is named only where the DNA matches it firmly. Rows may omit the clone size; those that give it use once, few, many or a size class.

V gene	clone size	D gene	J gene	CDR3 protein	CDR3 DNA
TRBV30	-	-	TRBJ2-2	CAWATGPGELFF	TGTGCTTGGGCTACAGGGCCCGGGGAGCTGTTTTTT
TRBV5-7	-	TRBD2	TRBJ2-3	CASSPPGTSGDTDTQYF	TGTGCCAGCAGCCCACCCGGGACTAGCGGAGACACAGATACGCAGTATTTT
TRBV23-1	-	TRBD1	TRBJ1-1	CASSRPGQMNTEAFF	TGCGCCAGCAGTCGGCCGGGACAGATGAACACTGAAGCTTTCTTT
TRBV25-1	-	-	TRBJ1-2	CASSEPNRVGYTF	TGTGCCAGCAGTGAACCGAACAGGGTCGGCTACACCTTC
TRBV29-1	-	-	TRBJ2-1	CSVWADSSSYNEQFF	TGCAGCGTATGGGCAGATTCGAGCTCCTACAATGAGCAGTTCTTC
TRBV11-2	-	TRBD1	TRBJ2-7	CASSSNTGASYEQYF	TGTGCCAGCAGCTCGAATACAGGGGCATCCTACGAGCAGTACTTC
TRBV14	-	TRBD2	TRBJ2-7	CASSQDLSAGGSSEQYF	TGTGCCAGCAGCCAAGATTTATCGGCGGGAGGCTCTTCCGAGCAGTACTTC
TRBV19	-	TRBD1	TRBJ2-3	CASKQGLGTDTQYF	TGTGCCTCGAAACAGGGGCTGGGCACAGATACGCAGTATTTT
TRBV2	-	-	TRBJ2-7	CASRGNSYEQYF	TGTGCCAGCAGAGGGAACTCCTACGAGCAGTACTTC
TRBV6-5	-	-	TRBJ2-5	CASKGGETQYF	TGTGCCAGCAAGGGTGGAGAGACCCAGTACTTC
TRBV25-1	few	-	TRBJ2-5	CASSEPGGRTQYF	TGTGCCAGCAGTGAACCGGGTGGGAGGACCCAGTACTTC